The rows below give T cell receptor beta chains drawn from one sample of a study of CD8+CD57+ T cells in acquired aplastic anemia. Using its own MiXCR run on the reads, TCRdb lists one record per CDR3 protein. The profile shows roughly 58,000 distinct CDR3 sequences, around 55% of them singletons. The sequenced material came from sorted CD4+, CD8+, or CD8+CD57+ T cells (not recorded which) from PBMCs. All receptors derive from a human donor in good health, serving as a control. Both conserved end residues are part of each CDR3. The order of the fields is D gene, clone size, J gene, CDR3 length, V gene, CDR3 DNA, CDR3 protein. D genes are given only for firm matches. Clone size is not always given. Where it is, it says once, few, many or a class for expanded clones.

d_gene: -
abundance: -
j_gene: TRBJ2-3
len: 15
v_gene: TRBV9
CDR3nt: TGTGCCAGCAGCGTAAGAAGCGGAGGCACAGATACGCAGTATTTT
CDR3aa: CASSVRSGGTDTQYF

d_gene: -
abundance: medium-sized
j_gene: TRBJ1-6
len: 15
v_gene: TRBV7-3
CDR3nt: TGTGCCAGCAGCTTAATGCAGGGGTTTGTTTCACCCCTCCACTTT
CDR3aa: CASSLMQGFVSPLHF

d_gene: -
abundance: many
j_gene: TRBJ1-1
len: 16
v_gene: TRBV27
CDR3nt: TGTGCCAGCAGTTTATACCCGATCGCAGTGAACACTGAAGCTTTCTTT
CDR3aa: CASSLYPIAVNTEAFF

d_gene: TRBD1
abundance: many
j_gene: TRBJ2-7
len: 14
v_gene: TRBV6-1
CDR3nt: TGTGCCAGCAGGGGATCCGGGACAGCCTACGAGCAGTACTTC
CDR3aa: CASRGSGTAYEQYF

d_gene: -
abundance: many
j_gene: TRBJ1-1
len: 13
v_gene: TRBV5-4
CDR3nt: TGTGCCAGCAGCTTGGAACAGAACACTGAAGCTTTCTTT
CDR3aa: CASSLEQNTEAFF

d_gene: -
abundance: -
j_gene: TRBJ1-5
len: 12
v_gene: TRBV20-1
CDR3nt: TGCAGTGCTAGGGACATCAATCAGCCCCAGCATTTT
CDR3aa: CSARDINQPQHF

d_gene: -
abundance: many
j_gene: TRBJ1-1
len: 14
v_gene: TRBV5-1
CDR3nt: TGCGCCAGCAGCTACACGGCGGGGAACACTGAAGCTTTCTTT
CDR3aa: CASSYTAGNTEAFF

d_gene: -
abundance: -
j_gene: TRBJ1-5
len: 12
v_gene: TRBV2
CDR3nt: TGTGCCAGCAGCTTAGAAGACCAGCCCCAGCATTTT
CDR3aa: CASSLEDQPQHF

d_gene: -
abundance: -
j_gene: TRBJ1-3
len: 15
v_gene: TRBV10-3
CDR3nt: TGTGCCATCAGTGGGGGGTTTTTCTCTGGAAACACCATATATTTT
CDR3aa: CAISGGFFSGNTIYF

d_gene: -
abundance: few
j_gene: TRBJ2-5
len: 11
v_gene: TRBV7-9
CDR3nt: TGTGCCAGCAGCTTAGTTGAGACCCAGTACTTC
CDR3aa: CASSLVETQYF

d_gene: TRBD1
abundance: many
j_gene: TRBJ2-3
len: 15
v_gene: TRBV4-1
CDR3nt: TGCGCCAGCAGCCAAAAGGGGGCGCAAGGAGATACGCAGTATTTT
CDR3aa: CASSQKGAQGDTQYF

d_gene: -
abundance: -
j_gene: TRBJ1-6
len: 14
v_gene: TRBV19
CDR3nt: TGTGCCAGTAGCCTAAAGGAGTTTAATTCACCCCTCCACTTT
CDR3aa: CASSLKEFNSPLHF